The entry below gives a single T cell receptor beta chain sequence along with its context. Its cognate antigen is unknown. CDR1 is LNHDA, CDR2 SQIVND, per germline (reference sequence). The V end lost 6 bases, the J end lost 4 bases, and 12 bases lay between the germline ends. The CDR3 covers 14 residues. Sequenced by immunoSEQ multiplex PCR; TCRdb stores in-frame clones only, minus some. The repertoire holds about 100,000 clones, with about nine tenths as singletons. This sample was taken from a study of T cell responses to AZD1222 COVID-19 vaccine. Study-wide results and caveats: A mostly white British donor set with more females was recruited, and clonal diversity was possibly underestimated. In all cases, repertoires were sampled only after the peak T cell response. When two AZD1222 doses had been given, Spike-specific TCR breadth and depth rose.

This TCR derives from an adult in good health. This material consisted of peripheral blood, taken on day 0 of AZD1222 vaccination. The chain joins TRBV19 to TRBJ2-2; D is possibly TRBD1 (6 bases). The CDR3 region has the DNA TGTGCCAGTAGGCGACAGGTTACCACCGGGGAGCTGTTTTTT. Its translation: CASRRQVTTGELFF.